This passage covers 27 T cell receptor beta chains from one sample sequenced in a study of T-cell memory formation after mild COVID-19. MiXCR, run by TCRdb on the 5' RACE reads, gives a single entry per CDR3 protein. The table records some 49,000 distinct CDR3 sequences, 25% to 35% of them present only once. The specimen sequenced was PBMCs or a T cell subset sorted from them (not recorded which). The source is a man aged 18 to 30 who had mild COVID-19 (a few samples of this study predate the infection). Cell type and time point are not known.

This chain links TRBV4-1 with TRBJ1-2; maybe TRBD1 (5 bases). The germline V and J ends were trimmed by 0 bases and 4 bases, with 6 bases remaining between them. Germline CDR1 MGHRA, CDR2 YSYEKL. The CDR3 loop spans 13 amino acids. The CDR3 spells CASSQEGLYGYTF. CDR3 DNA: TGCGCCAGCAGCCAAGAGGGGCTCTATGGCTACACCTTC.

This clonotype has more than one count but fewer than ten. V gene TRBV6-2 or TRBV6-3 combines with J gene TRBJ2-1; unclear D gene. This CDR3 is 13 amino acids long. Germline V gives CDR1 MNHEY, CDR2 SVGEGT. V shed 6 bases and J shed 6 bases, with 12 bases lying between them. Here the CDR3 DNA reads TGTGCCAGCAGCTACCGGGCCATCAATGAGCAGTTCTTC. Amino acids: CASSYRAINEQFF.

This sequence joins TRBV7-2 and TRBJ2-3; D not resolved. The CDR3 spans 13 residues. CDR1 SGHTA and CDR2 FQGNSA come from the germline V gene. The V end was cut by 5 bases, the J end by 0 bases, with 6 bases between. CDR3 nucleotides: TGTGCCAGCAGCACCCTGAGCACAGATACGCAGTATTTT. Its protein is CASSTLSTDTQYF.

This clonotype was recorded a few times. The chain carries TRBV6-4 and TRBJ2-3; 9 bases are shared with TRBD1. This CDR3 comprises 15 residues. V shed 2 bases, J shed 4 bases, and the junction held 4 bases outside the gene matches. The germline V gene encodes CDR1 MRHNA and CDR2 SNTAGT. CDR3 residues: CASSDGTGSADTQYF. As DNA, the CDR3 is TGTGCCAGCAGTGACGGGACAGGGAGCGCAGATACGCAGTATTTT.

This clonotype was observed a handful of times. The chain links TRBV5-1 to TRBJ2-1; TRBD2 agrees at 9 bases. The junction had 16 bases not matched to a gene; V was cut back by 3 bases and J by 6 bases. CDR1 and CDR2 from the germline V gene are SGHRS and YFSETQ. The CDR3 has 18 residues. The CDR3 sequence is CASSSGGGGAFLSNEQFF. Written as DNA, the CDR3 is TGCGCCAGCAGCTCCGGGGGCGGGGGGGCTTTCTTATCCAATGAGCAGTTCTTC.

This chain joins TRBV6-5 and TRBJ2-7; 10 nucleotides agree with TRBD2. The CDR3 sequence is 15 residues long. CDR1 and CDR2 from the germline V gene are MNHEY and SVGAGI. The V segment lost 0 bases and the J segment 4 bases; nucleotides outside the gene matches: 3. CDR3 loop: CASSYSTSGQYEQYF. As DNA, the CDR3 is TGTGCCAGCAGTTACTCGACTAGCGGGCAATACGAGCAGTACTTC.

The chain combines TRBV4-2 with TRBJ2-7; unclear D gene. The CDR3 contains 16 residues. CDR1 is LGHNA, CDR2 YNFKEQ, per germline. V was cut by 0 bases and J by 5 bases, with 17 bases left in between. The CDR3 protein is CASSQELGSPPDEQYV. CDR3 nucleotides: TGTGCCAGCAGCCAAGAACTCGGCAGCCCTCCCGACGAGCAGTACGTC.

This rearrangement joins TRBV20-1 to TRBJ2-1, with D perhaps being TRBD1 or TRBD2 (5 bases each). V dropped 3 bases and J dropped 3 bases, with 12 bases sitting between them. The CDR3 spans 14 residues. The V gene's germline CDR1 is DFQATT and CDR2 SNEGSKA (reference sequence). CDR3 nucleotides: TGCAGTGCTAGCTACGGGACGGTCTACAATGAGCAGTTCTTC. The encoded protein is CSASYGTVYNEQFF.

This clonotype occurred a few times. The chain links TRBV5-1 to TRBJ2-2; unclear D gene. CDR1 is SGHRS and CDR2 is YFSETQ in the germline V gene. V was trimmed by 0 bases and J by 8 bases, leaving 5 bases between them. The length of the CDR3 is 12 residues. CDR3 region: CASSLEWGELFF. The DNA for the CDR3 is TGCGCCAGCAGCTTGGAATGGGGGGAGCTGTTTTTT.

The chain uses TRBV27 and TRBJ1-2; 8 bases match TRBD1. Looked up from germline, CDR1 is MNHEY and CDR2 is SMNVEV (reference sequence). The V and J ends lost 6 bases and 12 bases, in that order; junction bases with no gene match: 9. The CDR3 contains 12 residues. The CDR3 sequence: CASRRTGLADTF. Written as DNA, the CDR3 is TGTGCCAGCAGAAGGACAGGGCTGGCTGACACCTTC.

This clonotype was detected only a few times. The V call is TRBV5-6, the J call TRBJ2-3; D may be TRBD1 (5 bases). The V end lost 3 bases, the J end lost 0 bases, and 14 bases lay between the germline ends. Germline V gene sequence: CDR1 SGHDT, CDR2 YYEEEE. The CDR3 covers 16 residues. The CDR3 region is CASSSMTDSSTDTQYF. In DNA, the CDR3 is TGTGCCAGCAGCTCTATGACAGATTCTAGCACAGATACGCAGTATTTT.

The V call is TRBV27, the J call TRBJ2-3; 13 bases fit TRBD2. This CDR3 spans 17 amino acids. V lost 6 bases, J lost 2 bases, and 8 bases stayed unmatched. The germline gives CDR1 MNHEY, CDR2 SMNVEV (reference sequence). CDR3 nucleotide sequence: TGTGCCAGCAGCTCGCCGGGACTAGCGGGGCCCACAGATACGCAGTATTTT. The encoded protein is CASSSPGLAGPTDTQYF.

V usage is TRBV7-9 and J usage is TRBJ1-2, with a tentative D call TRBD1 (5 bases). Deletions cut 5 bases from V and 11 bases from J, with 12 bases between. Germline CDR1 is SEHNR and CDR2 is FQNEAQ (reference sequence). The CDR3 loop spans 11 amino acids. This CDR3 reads CASSGGPQYTF. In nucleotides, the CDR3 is TGTGCCAGCAGCGGGGGACCGCAGTACACCTTC.

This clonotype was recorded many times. The CDR3 spells CASSQTSGGYNEQFF. The CDR3 nucleotides read TGTGCCAGCAGCCAGACTAGCGGGGGGTACAATGAGCAGTTCTTC. The gene calls are TRBV6-1 and TRBJ2-1; 13 bases are shared with TRBD2. The CDR3 is 15 residues long. Germline CDR1 and CDR2: MNHNS and SASEGT. J gave up 4 bases and V 6 bases, and 3 bases lay outside the gene matches.

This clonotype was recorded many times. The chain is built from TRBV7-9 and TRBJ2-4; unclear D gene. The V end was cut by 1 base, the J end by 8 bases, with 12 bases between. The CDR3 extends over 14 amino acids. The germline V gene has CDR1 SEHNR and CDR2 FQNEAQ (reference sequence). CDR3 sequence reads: CASSLEVPPDIQYF. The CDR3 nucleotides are TGTGCCAGCAGCTTAGAGGTGCCCCCAGACATTCAGTACTTC. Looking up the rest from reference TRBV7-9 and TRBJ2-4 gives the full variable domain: DTGVSQNPRHKITKRGQNVTFRCDPISEHNRLYWYRQTLGQGPEFLTYFQNEAQLEKSRLLSDRFSAERPKGSFSTLEIQRTEQGDSAMYLCASSLEVPPDIQYFGAGTRLSVL.

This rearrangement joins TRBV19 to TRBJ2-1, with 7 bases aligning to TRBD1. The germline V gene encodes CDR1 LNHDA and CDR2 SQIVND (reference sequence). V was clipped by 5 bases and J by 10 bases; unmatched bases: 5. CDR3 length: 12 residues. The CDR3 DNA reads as TGTGCCAGTAGTGTTACAGGGGTCGAGCAGTTCTTC. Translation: CASSVTGVEQFF.

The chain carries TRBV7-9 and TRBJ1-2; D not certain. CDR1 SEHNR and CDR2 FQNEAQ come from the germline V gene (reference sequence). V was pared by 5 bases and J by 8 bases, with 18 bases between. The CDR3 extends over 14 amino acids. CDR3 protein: CASSRLPYQGGYTF. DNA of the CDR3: TGTGCCAGCAGCCGCCTGCCCTACCAAGGAGGCTACACCTTC.

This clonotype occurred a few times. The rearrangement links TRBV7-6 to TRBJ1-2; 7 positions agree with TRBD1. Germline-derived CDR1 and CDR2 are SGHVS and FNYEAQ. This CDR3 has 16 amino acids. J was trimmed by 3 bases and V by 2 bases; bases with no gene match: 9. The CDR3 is CASSLTGAGTDYGYTF. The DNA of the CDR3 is TGTGCCAGCAGCTTAACAGGGGCAGGGACAGACTATGGCTACACCTTC.

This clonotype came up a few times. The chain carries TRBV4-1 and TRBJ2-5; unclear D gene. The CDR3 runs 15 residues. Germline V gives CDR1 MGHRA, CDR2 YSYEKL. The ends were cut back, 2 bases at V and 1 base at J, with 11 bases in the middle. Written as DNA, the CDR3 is TGCGCCAGCAGCCAACGAAACCCACCCCAAGAGACCCAGTACTTC. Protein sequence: CASSQRNPPQETQYF.

The CDR3 nucleotides read TGTGCCAGCAGCTTAGTTGTGGTGGGCACAGATACGCAGTATTTT. Its translation: CASSLVVVGTDTQYF. The chain uses TRBV7-2 and TRBJ2-3; D unclear. With 1 base removed from V and 1 base from J, the gap between germline ends came to 9 bases. CDR1 and CDR2 from the germline V gene are SGHTA and FQGNSA. The CDR3 has 15 amino acids.

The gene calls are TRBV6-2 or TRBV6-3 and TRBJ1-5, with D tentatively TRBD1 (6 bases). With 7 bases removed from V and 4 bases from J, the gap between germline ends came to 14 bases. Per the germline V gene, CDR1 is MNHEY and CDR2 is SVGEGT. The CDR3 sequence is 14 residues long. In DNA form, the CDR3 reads TGTGCCAGCAAGAAACTCGACAGGAATCAGCCCCAGCATTTT. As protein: CASKKLDRNQPQHF.

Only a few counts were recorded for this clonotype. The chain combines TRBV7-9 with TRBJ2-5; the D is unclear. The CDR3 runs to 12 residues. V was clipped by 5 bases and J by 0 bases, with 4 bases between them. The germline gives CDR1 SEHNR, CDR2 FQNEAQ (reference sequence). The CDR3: CASSPDQETQYF. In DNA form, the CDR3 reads TGTGCCAGCAGCCCCGACCAAGAGACCCAGTACTTC.

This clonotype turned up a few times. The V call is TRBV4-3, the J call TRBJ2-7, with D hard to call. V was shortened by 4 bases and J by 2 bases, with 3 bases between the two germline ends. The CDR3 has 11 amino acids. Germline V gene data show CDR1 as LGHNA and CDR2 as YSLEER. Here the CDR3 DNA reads TGCGCCAGCAGCCGAACCTACGAGCAGTACTTC. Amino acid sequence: CASSRTYEQYF.

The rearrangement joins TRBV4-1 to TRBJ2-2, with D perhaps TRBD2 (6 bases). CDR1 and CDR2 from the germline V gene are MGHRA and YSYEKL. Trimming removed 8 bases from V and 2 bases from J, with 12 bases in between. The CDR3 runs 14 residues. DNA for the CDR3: TGCGCCAGCGGACGGCGGGAAAACACCGGGGAGCTGTTTTTT. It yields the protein CASGRRENTGELFF.

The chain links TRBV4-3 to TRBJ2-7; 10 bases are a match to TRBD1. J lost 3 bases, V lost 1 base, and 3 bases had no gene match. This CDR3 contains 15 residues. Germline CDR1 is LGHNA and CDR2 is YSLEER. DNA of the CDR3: TGCGCCAGCAGCCAAGGACAGGGGGCCTACTACGAGCAGTACTTC. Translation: CASSQGQGAYYEQYF.

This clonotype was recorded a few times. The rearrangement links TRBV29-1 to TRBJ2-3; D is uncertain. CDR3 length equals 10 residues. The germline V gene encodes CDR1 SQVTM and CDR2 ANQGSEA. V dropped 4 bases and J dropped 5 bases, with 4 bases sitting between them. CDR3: CSVGQDTQYF. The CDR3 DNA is TGCAGCGTTGGGCAAGATACGCAGTATTTT.

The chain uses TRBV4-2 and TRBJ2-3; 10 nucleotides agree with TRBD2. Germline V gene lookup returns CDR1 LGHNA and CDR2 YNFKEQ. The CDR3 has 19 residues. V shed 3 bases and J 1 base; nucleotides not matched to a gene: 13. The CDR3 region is CASSQNLAGGPLGTDTQYF. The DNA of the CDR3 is TGTGCCAGCAGCCAGAACTTAGCGGGGGGCCCCCTGGGCACAGATACGCAGTATTTT.